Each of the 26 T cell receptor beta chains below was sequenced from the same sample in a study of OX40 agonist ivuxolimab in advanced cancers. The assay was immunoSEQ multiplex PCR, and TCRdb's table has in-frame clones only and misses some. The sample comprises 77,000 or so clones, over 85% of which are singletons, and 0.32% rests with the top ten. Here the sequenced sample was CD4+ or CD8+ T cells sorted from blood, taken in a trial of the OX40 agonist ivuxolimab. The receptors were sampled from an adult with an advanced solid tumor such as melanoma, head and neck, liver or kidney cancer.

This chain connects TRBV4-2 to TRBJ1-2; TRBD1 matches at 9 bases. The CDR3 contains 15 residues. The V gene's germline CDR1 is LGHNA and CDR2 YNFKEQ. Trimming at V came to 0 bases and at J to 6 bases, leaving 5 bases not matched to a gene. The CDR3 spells CASSQDGTGRDGYTF. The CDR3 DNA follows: TGTGCCAGCAGCCAAGATGGGACAGGGAGGGATGGCTACACCTTC.

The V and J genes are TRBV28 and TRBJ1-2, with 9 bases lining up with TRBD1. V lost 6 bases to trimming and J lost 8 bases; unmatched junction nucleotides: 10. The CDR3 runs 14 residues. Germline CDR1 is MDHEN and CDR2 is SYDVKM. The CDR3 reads CASRSSGTGKGYTF. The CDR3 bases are TGTGCCAGCAGGTCGTCCGGGACAGGGAAGGGCTACACCTTC.

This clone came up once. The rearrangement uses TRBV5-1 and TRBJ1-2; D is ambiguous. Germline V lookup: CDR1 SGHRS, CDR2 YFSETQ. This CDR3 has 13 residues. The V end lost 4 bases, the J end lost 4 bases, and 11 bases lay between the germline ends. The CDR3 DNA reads TGCGCCAGCAGCGTCGACGTGGGCTATGGCTACACCTTC. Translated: CASSVDVGYGYTF.

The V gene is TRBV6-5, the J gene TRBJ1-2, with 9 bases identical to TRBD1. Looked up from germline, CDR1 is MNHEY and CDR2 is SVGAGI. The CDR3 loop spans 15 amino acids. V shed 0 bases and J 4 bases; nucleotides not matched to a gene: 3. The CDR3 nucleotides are TGTGCCAGCAGTTACTCAGGACAGGGGCTCTATGGCTACACCTTC. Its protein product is CASSYSGQGLYGYTF.

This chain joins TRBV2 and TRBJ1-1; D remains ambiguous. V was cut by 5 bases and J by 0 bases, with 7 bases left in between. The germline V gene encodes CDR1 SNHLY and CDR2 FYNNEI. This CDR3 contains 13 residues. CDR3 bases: TGTGCCAGCAGTCAGACCCTGAACACTGAAGCTTTCTTT. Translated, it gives CASSQTLNTEAFF. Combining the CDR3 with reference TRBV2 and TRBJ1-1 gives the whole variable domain EPEVTQTPSHQVTQMGQEVILRCVPISNHLYFYWYRQILGQKVEFLVSFYNNEISEKSEIFDDQFSVERPDGSNFTLKIRSTKLEDSAMYFCASSQTLNTEAFFGQGTRLTVV.

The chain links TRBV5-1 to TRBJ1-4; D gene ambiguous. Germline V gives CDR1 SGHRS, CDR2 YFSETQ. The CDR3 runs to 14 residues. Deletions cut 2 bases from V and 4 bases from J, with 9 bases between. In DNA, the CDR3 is TGCGCCAGCAGCTTAACCGGAGTTAATGAAAAACTGTTTTTT. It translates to CASSLTGVNEKLFF.

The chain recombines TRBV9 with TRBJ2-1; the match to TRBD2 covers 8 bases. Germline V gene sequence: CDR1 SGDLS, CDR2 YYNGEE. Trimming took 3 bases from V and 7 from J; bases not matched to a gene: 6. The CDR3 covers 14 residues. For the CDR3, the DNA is TGTGCCAGCAGCGAAATAGCGGGGCGGAATGAGCAGTTCTTC. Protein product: CASSEIAGRNEQFF.

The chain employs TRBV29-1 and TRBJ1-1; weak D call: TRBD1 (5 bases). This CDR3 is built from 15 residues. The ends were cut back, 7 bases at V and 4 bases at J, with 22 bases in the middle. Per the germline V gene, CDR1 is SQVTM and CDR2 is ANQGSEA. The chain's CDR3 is CSAEFLGTLSTEAFF. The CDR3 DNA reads TGCAGCGCCGAGTTTTTGGGGACTTTAAGCACTGAAGCTTTCTTT.

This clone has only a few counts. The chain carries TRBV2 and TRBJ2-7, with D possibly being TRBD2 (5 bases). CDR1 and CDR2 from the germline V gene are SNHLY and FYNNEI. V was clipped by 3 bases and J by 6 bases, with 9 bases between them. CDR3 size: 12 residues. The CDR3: CASSDRGPEQYF. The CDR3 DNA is TGTGCCAGCAGTGATAGAGGGCCCGAGCAGTACTTC. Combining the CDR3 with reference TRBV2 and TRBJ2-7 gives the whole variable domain EPEVTQTPSHQVTQMGQEVILRCVPISNHLYFYWYRQILGQKVEFLVSFYNNEISEKSEIFDDQFSVERPDGSNFTLKIRSTKLEDSAMYFCASSDRGPEQYFGPGTRLTVT.

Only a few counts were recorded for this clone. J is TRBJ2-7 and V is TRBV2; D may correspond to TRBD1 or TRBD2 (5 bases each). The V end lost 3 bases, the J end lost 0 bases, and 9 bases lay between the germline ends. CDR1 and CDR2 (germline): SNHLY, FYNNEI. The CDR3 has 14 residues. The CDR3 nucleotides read TGTGCCAGCAGTGACAGGGAGAGCTCCTACGAGCAGTACTTC. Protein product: CASSDRESSYEQYF.

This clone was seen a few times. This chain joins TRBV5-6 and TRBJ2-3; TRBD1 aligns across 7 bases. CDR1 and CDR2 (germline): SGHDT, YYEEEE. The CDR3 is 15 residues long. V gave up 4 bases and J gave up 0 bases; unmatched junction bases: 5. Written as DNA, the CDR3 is TGTGCCAGCAGCAAACAGGGACAGAGCACAGATACGCAGTATTTT. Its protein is CASSKQGQSTDTQYF.

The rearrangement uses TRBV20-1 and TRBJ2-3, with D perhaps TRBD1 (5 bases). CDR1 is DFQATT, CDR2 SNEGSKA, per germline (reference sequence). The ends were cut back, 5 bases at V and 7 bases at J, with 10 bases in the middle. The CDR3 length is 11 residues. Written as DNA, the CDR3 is TGCAGTGCTCCGGACATAAATACGCAGTATTTT. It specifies CSAPDINTQYF.

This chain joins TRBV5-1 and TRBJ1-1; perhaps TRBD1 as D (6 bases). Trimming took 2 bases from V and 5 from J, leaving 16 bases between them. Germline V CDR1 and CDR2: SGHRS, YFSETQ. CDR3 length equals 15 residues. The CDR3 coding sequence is TGCGCCAGCAGCTTCATTGGAGGGGGAGAGACTGAAGCTTTCTTT. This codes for CASSFIGGGETEAFF.

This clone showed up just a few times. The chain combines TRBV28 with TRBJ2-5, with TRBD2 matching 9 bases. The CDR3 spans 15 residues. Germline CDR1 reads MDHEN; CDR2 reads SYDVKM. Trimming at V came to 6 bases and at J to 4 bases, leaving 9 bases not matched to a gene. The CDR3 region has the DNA TGTGCCAGCAGCCGGGGCGGGGGGGCCGGAGAGACCCAGTACTTC. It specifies CASSRGGGAGETQYF.

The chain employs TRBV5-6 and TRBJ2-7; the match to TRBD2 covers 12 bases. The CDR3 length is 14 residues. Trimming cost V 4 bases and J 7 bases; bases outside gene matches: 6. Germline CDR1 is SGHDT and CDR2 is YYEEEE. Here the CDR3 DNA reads TGTGCCAGCAGCCACCTAGCGGGGGGGCGGGAGCAGTACTTC. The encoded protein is CASSHLAGGREQYF. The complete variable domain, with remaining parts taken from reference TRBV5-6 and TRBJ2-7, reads DAGVTQSPTHLIKTRGQQVTLRCSPKSGHDTVSWYQQALGQGPQFIFQYYEEEERQRGNFPDRFSGHQFPNYSSELNVNALLLGDSALYLCASSHLAGGREQYFGPGTRLTVT.

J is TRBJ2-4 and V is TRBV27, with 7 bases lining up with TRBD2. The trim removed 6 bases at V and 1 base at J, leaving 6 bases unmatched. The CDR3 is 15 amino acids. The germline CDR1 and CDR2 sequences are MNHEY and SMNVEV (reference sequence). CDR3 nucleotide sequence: TGTGCCAGCAGCTTAATGACTAGCGCCAAAAACATTCAGTACTTC. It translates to CASSLMTSAKNIQYF.

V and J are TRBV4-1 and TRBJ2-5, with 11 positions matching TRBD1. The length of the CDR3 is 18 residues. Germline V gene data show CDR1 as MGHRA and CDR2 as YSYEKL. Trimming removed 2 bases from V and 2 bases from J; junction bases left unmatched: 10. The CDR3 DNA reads TGCGCCAGCAGCCAAAGATCGCCGGGACAGGGGGAACAAGAGACCCAGTACTTC. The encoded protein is CASSQRSPGQGEQETQYF.

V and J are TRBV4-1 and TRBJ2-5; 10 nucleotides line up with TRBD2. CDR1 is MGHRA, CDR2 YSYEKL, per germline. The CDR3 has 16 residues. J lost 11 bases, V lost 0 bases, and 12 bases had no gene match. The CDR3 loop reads CASSQDLLAGPGEQYF. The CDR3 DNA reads TGCGCCAGCAGCCAAGATTTACTAGCGGGGCCGGGGGAGCAGTACTTC.

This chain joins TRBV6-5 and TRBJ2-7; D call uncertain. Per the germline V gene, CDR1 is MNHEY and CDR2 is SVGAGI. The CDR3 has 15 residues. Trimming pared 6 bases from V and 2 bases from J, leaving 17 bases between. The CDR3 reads CASRTHILGAYEQYF. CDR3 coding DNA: TGTGCCAGCAGAACCCACATACTTGGGGCCTACGAGCAGTACTTC.

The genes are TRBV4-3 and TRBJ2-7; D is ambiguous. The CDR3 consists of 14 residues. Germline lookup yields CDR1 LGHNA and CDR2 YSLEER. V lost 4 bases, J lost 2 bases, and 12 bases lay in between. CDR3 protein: CASSLGRSAYEQYF. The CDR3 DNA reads TGCGCCAGCAGCCTAGGACGGTCTGCCTACGAGCAGTACTTC.

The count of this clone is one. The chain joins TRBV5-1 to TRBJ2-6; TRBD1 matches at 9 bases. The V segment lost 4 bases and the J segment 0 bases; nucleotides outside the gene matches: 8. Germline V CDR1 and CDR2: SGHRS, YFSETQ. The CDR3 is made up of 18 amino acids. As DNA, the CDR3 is TGCGCCAGCAGCCCAAGGACAGGGGTTAGCTCTGGGGCCAACGTCCTGACTTTC. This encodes CASSPRTGVSSGANVLTF.

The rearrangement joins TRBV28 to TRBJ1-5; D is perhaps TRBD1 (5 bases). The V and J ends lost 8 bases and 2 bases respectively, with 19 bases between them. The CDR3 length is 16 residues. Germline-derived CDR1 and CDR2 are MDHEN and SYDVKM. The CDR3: CASHGIGDGGNQPQHF. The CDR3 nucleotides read TGTGCCAGCCACGGGATCGGGGACGGAGGCAATCAGCCCCAGCATTTT.

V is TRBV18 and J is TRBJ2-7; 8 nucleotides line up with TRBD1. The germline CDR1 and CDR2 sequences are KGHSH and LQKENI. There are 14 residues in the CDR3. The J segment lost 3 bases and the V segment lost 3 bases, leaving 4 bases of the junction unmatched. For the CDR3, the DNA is TGTGCCAGCTCACCCCGACAGGGGTTCTACGAGCAGTACTTC. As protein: CASSPRQGFYEQYF.

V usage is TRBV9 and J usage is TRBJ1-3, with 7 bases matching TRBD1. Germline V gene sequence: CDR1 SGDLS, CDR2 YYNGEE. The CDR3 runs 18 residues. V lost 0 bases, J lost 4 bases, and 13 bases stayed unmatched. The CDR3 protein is CASSVGDSWGLKGNTIYF. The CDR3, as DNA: TGTGCCAGCAGCGTAGGGGACAGTTGGGGGTTAAAAGGAAACACCATATATTTT.

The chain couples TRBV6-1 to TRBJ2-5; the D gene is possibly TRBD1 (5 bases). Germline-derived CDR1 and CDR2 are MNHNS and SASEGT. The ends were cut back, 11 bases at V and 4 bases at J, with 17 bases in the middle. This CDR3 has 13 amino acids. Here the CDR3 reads CASQGPQGETQYF. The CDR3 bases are TGTGCCTCCCAGGGTCCTCAGGGAGAGACCCAGTACTTC.

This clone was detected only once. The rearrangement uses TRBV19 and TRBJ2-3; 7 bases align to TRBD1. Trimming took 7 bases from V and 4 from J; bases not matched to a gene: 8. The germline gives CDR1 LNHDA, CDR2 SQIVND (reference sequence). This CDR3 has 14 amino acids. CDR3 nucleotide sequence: TGTGCCAGTACCCTACGACAGGGCTCAGATACGCAGTATTTT. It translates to CASTLRQGSDTQYF. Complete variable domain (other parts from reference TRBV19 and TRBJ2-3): DGGITQSPKYLFRKEGQNVTLSCEQNLNHDAMYWYRQDPGQGLRLIYYSQIVNDFQKGDIAEGYSVSREKKESFPLTVTSAQKNPTAFYLCASTLRQGSDTQYFGPGTRLTVL.